This T cell receptor (beta chain) was found in a study of blood T cell repertoires in COVID-19. The CDR3 loop spans 15 amino acids. V was pared by 2 bases and J by 6 bases, with 17 bases between. Germline CDR1 and CDR2: MNHEY and SMNVEV (reference sequence). TCRdb keeps only in-frame clones here, not all; method: immunoSEQ multiplex PCR. This table has about 94,000 clones, 78% appearing once. Material for sequencing was peripheral blood. The chain carries TRBV27 and TRBJ2-7, with D possibly matching TRBD1 (5 bases). The receptor was derived from a man in his 70s with COVID-19, enrolled during active disease. The CDR3 reads CASSLGAGRDSEQYF. The CDR3 nucleotides read TGTGCCAGCAGTTTAGGGGCAGGGCGAGACTCCGAGCAGTACTTC.